The 27 T cell receptor beta chains reported below all come from one sample, sequenced in a study of T cell repertoires in cytomegalovirus infection. TCRdb fed the reads into MiXCR, producing one record per CDR3 protein. Of some 100,000 distinct CDR3 sequences detected, less than 25% appear once; the ten largest clones hold approximately 40%. The sample was CD8+ T cells from PBMCs. All receptors come from a human donor in good health (CMV status not recorded). Some clones in this sample may be carry-over from other donors' samples.

This chain links TRBV20-1 with TRBJ1-2, with 7 bases that match TRBD1. V was pared by 1 base and J by 0 bases, with 2 bases of the junction left unmatched. The germline CDR1 and CDR2 sequences are DFQATT and SNEGSKA (reference sequence). CDR3 length: 14 residues. CDR3 coding DNA: TGCAGTGCTAGAGGGCAGGGGGCTAACTATGGCTACACCTTC. This sequence encodes CSARGQGANYGYTF.

The chain couples TRBV6-2 or TRBV6-3 to TRBJ2-2; 7 bases are a match to TRBD2. There are 12 residues in the CDR3. V lost 8 bases and J lost 5; bases outside the gene matches: 2. Per the germline V gene, CDR1 is MNHEY and CDR2 is SVGEGT. The CDR3 DNA sequence: TGTGCCAGCTGGGGGGGGACCGGGGAGCTGTTTTTT. Translating it yields CASWGGTGELFF.

The chain combines TRBV6-5 with TRBJ1-6, with D maybe TRBD1 (6 bases). CDR1 and CDR2 (germline): MNHEY, SVGAGI. Trimming left V 4 bases short and J 8 bases short, with 15 bases between. The CDR3 consists of 15 residues. CDR3 in DNA: TGTGCCAGCAGTTGGGACACGCGGGGCGATTCACCCCTCCACTTT. Encoded protein: CASSWDTRGDSPLHF.

The chain combines TRBV7-9 with TRBJ2-7; D unclear. V lost 5 bases to trimming and J lost 5 bases, with 13 bases between them. This CDR3 contains 13 residues. CDR1 and CDR2 from the germline V gene are SEHNR and FQNEAQ (reference sequence). In DNA form, the CDR3 reads TGTGCCAGCAGCCCAAGACTGGCGGACGAGCAGTACTTC. Translation: CASSPRLADEQYF.

This clonotype has just a few counts. V and J are TRBV7-6 and TRBJ1-2; D not resolved. The CDR3 runs to 15 residues. The germline V and J ends were trimmed by 3 bases and 4 bases, with 15 bases remaining between them. Per the germline V gene, CDR1 is SGHVS and CDR2 is FNYEAQ. The CDR3 is CASSFSDSGGYGYTF. The CDR3 DNA reads TGTGCCAGCAGCTTCTCAGACTCCGGCGGCTATGGCTACACCTTC. Filled out from reference TRBV7-6 and TRBJ1-2, the complete variable domain reads GAGVSQSPRYKVTKRGQDVALRCDPISGHVSLYWYRQALGQGPEFLTYFNYEAQQDKSGLPNDRFSAERPEGSISTLTIQRTEQRDSAMYRCASSFSDSGGYGYTFGSGTRLTVV.

Regarding this clonotype: An end of the junction differs from the germline gene, which may be a read error. This chain uses TRBV7-2 with TRBJ1-5; D not certain. Per germline, CDR1 SGHTA and CDR2 FQGNSA. This CDR3 region has 15 residues. CDR3 residues: CASSLVAGDNQPQHF. The CDR3 coding sequence is TGTGCCAGCAGTTTAGTAGCAGGCGACAATCAGCCCCAGCATTTT.

CDR3 coding DNA: TGTGCCAGCAGTTCCCACGTGGCGGGCCAAGAGACCCAGTACTTC. Translated, it gives CASSSHVAGQETQYF. The genes are TRBV6-2 or TRBV6-3 and TRBJ2-5, with TRBD2 as a possible D gene (5 bases). The CDR3 is made up of 15 amino acids. CDR1 is MNHEY and CDR2 is SVGEGT in the germline V gene. V lost 4 bases, J lost 1 base, and 13 bases lay in between.

This clonotype was seen once. A much larger clone differs from this one at a single base, so this may be a read error. The rearrangement links TRBV28 to TRBJ2-1; D tentatively reads TRBD1 or TRBD2 (5 bases each). In germline, CDR1 is MDHEN, CDR2 SYDVKM. This CDR3 contains 19 residues. As DNA, the CDR3 is TGTGCCAGCAGCCCCCCGGGACCGTCTAAAGCGAGCTCCTACCATGAGCAGTTCTTC. This gives the protein CASSPPGPSKASSYHEQFF.

This clonotype was seen only a few times. This chain links TRBV6-6 with TRBJ1-1, with 8 bases fitting TRBD1. The CDR3 sequence is 13 residues long. The junction had 4 bases not matched to a gene; V was cut back by 6 bases and J by 4 bases. CDR1 is MNHNY, CDR2 SVGAGI, per germline (reference sequence). CDR3 region: CASRETGGTEAFF. CDR3 nucleotide sequence: TGTGCCAGCAGAGAAACAGGGGGCACTGAAGCTTTCTTT.

This clonotype was detected only a few times. V gene TRBV11-3 combines with J gene TRBJ2-2; 11 bases line up with TRBD1. Germline V gene lookup returns CDR1 SGHNT and CDR2 YENEEA. This CDR3 is 14 amino acids long. The V segment lost 5 bases and the J segment 4 bases; nucleotides outside the gene matches: 0. CDR3 region: CASSGTGGTGELFF. CDR3 DNA sequence: TGTGCCAGCAGCGGGACAGGGGGCACCGGGGAGCTGTTTTTT.

The chain is built from TRBV4-3 and TRBJ1-1, with 7 bases lining up with TRBD1. The junction had 16 bases not matched to a gene; V was cut back by 2 bases and J by 4 bases. The CDR3 sequence is 18 residues long. CDR1 LGHNA and CDR2 YSLEER come from the germline V gene. CDR3 nucleotides: TGCGCCAGCAGCCAACTTACCGAAAGGGGGCTATTTGGCACTGAAGCTTTCTTT. Amino acids: CASSQLTERGLFGTEAFF.

This clonotype came up many times. The chain has TRBV7-2 and TRBJ2-3, with unresolved D. The CDR3 extends over 15 amino acids. The germline V gene encodes CDR1 SGHTA and CDR2 FQGNSA. V lost 0 bases to trimming and J lost 2 bases, with 9 bases between them. The CDR3 nucleotides are TGTGCCAGCAGCTTAGCGGCGTGGGACACAGATACGCAGTATTTT. As protein: CASSLAAWDTDTQYF.

The CDR3 region is CASSLSKARVSYEQYF. CDR3 nucleotides: TGTGCCAGCAGTTTATCGAAGGCCAGGGTCTCCTACGAGCAGTACTTC. This chain uses TRBV27 with TRBJ2-7; D possibly corresponds to TRBD1 (5 bases). Deletions cut 0 bases from V and 0 bases from J, with 12 bases between. From germline, CDR1 is MNHEY and CDR2 SMNVEV (reference sequence). The CDR3 totals 16 residues.

This clonotype was observed at least ten times. This chain joins TRBV29-1 and TRBJ2-7; D might be TRBD2 (6 bases). Germline V lookup: CDR1 SQVTM, CDR2 ANQGSEA. V was pared by 4 bases and J by 5 bases, with 18 bases between. This CDR3 region has 14 residues. This CDR3 is CSVAGTLRRNEQYF. DNA of the CDR3: TGCAGCGTTGCGGGGACTTTAAGGAGGAACGAGCAGTACTTC.

This clonotype appeared a few times. This chain uses TRBV20-1 with TRBJ2-2; D not resolved. The CDR3 consists of 13 residues. Looked up from germline, CDR1 is DFQATT and CDR2 is SNEGSKA (reference sequence). Trimming shortened V by 0 bases and J by 5 bases, and 7 bases separated the two germline ends. The CDR3 sequence is CSARDGDTGELFF. The DNA of the CDR3 is TGCAGTGCTAGAGATGGGGATACCGGGGAGCTGTTTTTT.

V and J are TRBV6-6 and TRBJ2-7; D is ambiguous. The germline CDR1 and CDR2 sequences are MNHNY and SVGAGI (reference sequence). This CDR3 is built from 16 residues. Trimming removed 0 bases at V and 0 bases at J, with 12 bases between. CDR3 nucleotide sequence: TGTGCCAGCAGTTACTCTGGCCAGGCGAGCTCCTACGAGCAGTACTTC. Encoded protein: CASSYSGQASSYEQYF.

This clonotype was observed a few times. This chain joins TRBV28 and TRBJ2-7, with D tentatively TRBD1 (5 bases). This CDR3 is 13 amino acids long. The V end was cut by 5 bases, the J end by 1 base, with 9 bases between. Looked up from germline, CDR1 is MDHEN and CDR2 is SYDVKM. CDR3 nucleotides: TGTGCCAGCAGTGCTAGACAGTCCTACGAGCAGTACTTC. Translation gives CASSARQSYEQYF.

This chain joins TRBV3-1 and TRBJ1-2; 9 bases match TRBD1. CDR1 and CDR2 from the germline V gene are LGHDT and YNNKEL (reference sequence). This CDR3 is built from 14 residues. With V trimmed by 3 bases and J by 4 bases, 3 bases remained unmatched. The CDR3 here is CASSQGQGIYGYTF. DNA of the CDR3: TGTGCCAGCAGCCAGGGACAGGGAATCTATGGCTACACCTTC.

V is TRBV25-1 and J is TRBJ1-4; no reliable D call. The CDR3 length is 16 residues. The germline gives CDR1 MGHDK, CDR2 SYGVNS. Trimming shortened V by 1 base and J by 8 bases, and 17 bases separated the two germline ends. The CDR3 loop is CASSESQDWAGEKLFF. In nucleotides, the CDR3 is TGTGCCAGCAGTGAATCGCAGGATTGGGCTGGGGAAAAACTGTTTTTT. The variable domain in full, with the rest retrieved from reference TRBV25-1 and TRBJ1-4, is EADIYQTPRYLVIGTGKKITLECSQTMGHDKMYWYQQDPGMELHLIHYSYGVNSTEKGDLSSESTVSRIRTEHFPLTLESARPSHTSQYLCASSESQDWAGEKLFFGSGTQLSVL.

This clonotype came up a few times. The chain is built from TRBV2 and TRBJ1-6, with D unresolved. The germline V gene encodes CDR1 SNHLY and CDR2 FYNNEI. Deletions cut 6 bases from V and 7 bases from J, with 13 bases between. CDR3 length equals 14 residues. CDR3: CASSKEGDNSPLHF. CDR3 coding DNA: TGTGCCAGCAGCAAGGAGGGCGACAATTCACCCCTCCACTTT.

The chain employs TRBV30 and TRBJ2-5; D ambiguous. The CDR3 consists of 13 residues. The germline gives CDR1 GTSNPN, CDR2 SVGIG (reference sequence). V lost 0 bases to trimming and J lost 7 bases, with 12 bases between them. CDR3: CAWSVTASGTQYF. As DNA, the CDR3 is TGTGCCTGGAGTGTCACGGCATCCGGGACCCAGTACTTC.

In its sample, this clonotype was seen many times. This chain links TRBV7-2 with TRBJ2-7; a weak D match, TRBD2 (5 bases). The CDR3 loop spans 16 amino acids. Germline CDR1 reads SGHTA; CDR2 reads FQGNSA. The germline V and J ends were trimmed by 7 bases and 0 bases, with 19 bases remaining between them. Here the CDR3 DNA reads TGTGCCAGCACCCAAATACGGGGATCGAGCTCCTACGAGCAGTACTTC. Translating it yields CASTQIRGSSSYEQYF.

This clonotype was counted a few times. The chain joins TRBV28 to TRBJ2-3, with 11 nucleotides matching TRBD1. This CDR3 region has 14 residues. V gave up 4 bases and J gave up 6 bases; unmatched junction bases: 3. Germline V gives CDR1 MDHEN, CDR2 SYDVKM. As DNA, the CDR3 is TGTGCCAGCAGTTGGACAGGGGGCTTGGATACGCAGTATTTT. It translates to CASSWTGGLDTQYF.

This clonotype was seen a few times. The chain recombines TRBV24-1 with TRBJ2-1; no definite D call. V lost 0 bases to trimming and J lost 8 bases, with 10 bases between them. Germline V gives CDR1 KGHDR, CDR2 SFDVKD. This CDR3 comprises 14 residues. The CDR3 region is CATSDLQAQDEQFF. The CDR3 bases are TGTGCCACCAGTGATTTGCAGGCGCAAGATGAGCAGTTCTTC.

As to this clonotype: A read error may account for a junction end that differs from germline. CDR3: CAGSPRAMNTEAFF. The CDR3 DNA reads as TGTGCCGGCAGCCCGAGGGCGATGAACACTGAAGCTTTCTTT. This chain links TRBV7-6 with TRBJ1-1; D is unclear. From germline, CDR1 is SGHVS and CDR2 FNYEAQ. The CDR3 is 14 residues long.

This chain joins TRBV28 and TRBJ1-1; 7 bases fit TRBD1. The CDR3 consists of 16 residues. Germline-derived CDR1 and CDR2 are MDHEN and SYDVKM. The J segment lost 0 bases and the V segment lost 5 bases, leaving 9 bases of the junction unmatched. CDR3 region: CASSVRDSGLNTEAFF. DNA for the CDR3: TGTGCCAGCAGTGTTAGGGACAGTGGCCTGAACACTGAAGCTTTCTTT.

This clonotype was picked up many times. The CDR3 coding sequence is TGTGCCAGCAGCTTTAGCGGGGGGGCCGACGAGCAGTACTTC. Its translation is CASSFSGGADEQYF. V usage is TRBV7-9 and J usage is TRBJ2-7, with TRBD2 matching over 11 bases. Germline-derived CDR1 and CDR2 are SEHNR and FQNEAQ (reference sequence). The CDR3 spans 14 residues. J lost 5 bases, V lost 3 bases, and 3 bases had no gene match.